This T cell receptor beta chain is drawn from a study of metastatic and nonmetastatic thyroid tumors. Study information: The authors compared repertoires across blood and tumor or nodule tissue from malignant and benign thyroid patients.

In the authors' methods: Construction of a distant-metastasis classifier for papillary thyroid cancer relied on CDR3 differences across clinicopathological groups. Via MiXCR, TCRdb re-called the PCR reads. TCRdb, not the original authors, processed these V and J calls. The sample has tens of thousands of clones; 22% are singletons. This clone was detected a few times. The antigen is unknown. Thyroid surgery was preceded by no treatment in any patient. Overall study findings and caveats: Versus benign nodules, malignant thyroid tumors reportedly had significantly higher TCR beta diversity, in blood and tumor.

The CDR3 length is 14 residues. Trimming took off 1 base at V and 9 bases at J, with 13 bases between the two ends. Germline V gene data show CDR1 as MNHNS and CDR2 as SASEGT. V is TRBV6-1 and J is TRBJ1-5; maybe TRBD1 (5 bases). The clonotype comes from a male donor with papillary thyroid cancer or a benign thyroid nodule (not recorded which). Some clones in this sample may be carry-over from other donors' samples. The specimen sequenced was blood. The CDR3 spells CASSEDEGLGPQHF. The DNA for the CDR3 is TGTGCCAGCAGTGAAGACGAGGGGTTGGGGCCCCAGCATTTT.